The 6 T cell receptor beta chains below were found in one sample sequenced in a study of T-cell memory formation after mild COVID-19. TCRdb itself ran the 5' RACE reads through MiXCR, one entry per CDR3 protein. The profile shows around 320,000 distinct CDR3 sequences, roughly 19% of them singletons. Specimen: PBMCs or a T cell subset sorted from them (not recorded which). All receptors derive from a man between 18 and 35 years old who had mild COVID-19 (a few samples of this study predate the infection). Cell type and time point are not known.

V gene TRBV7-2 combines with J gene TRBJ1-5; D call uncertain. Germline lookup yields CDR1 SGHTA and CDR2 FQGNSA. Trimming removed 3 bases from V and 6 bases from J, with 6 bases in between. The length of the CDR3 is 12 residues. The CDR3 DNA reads TGTGCCAGCAGCTTCGAGTTTCAGCCCCAGCATTTT. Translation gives CASSFEFQPQHF. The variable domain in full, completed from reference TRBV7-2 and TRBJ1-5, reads GAGVSQSPSNKVTEKGKDVELRCDPISGHTALYWYRQSLGQGLEFLIYFQGNSAPDKSGLPSDRFSAERTGGSVSTLTIQRTQQEDSAVYLCASSFEFQPQHFGDGTRLSIL.

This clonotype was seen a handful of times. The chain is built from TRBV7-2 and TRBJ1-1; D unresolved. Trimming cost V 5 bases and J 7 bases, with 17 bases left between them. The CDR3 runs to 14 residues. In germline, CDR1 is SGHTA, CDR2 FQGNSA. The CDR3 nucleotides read TGTGCCAGCAGCCAAAAGACCCCCGGAATTGAAGCTTTCTTT. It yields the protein CASSQKTPGIEAFF.

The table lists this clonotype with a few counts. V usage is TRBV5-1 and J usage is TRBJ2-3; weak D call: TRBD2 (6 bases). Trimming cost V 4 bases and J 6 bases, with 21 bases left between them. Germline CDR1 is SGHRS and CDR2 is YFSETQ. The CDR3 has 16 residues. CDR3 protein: CASSRAAASVSDTQYF. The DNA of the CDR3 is TGCGCCAGCAGCCGGGCAGCGGCTAGCGTATCCGATACGCAGTATTTT.

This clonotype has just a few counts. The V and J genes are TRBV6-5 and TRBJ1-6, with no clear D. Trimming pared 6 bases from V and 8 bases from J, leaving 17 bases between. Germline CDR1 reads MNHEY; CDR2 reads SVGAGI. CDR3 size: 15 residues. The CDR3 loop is CASRAPGPRDSPLHF. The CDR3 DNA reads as TGTGCCAGCAGGGCCCCCGGGCCCCGTGATTCACCCCTCCACTTT.

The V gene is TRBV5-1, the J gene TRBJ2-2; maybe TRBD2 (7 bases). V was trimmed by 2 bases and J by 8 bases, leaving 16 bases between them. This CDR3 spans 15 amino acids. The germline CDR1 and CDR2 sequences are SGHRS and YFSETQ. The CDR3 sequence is CASSLGGGRLGELFF. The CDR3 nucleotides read TGCGCCAGCAGCTTAGGCGGGGGCCGACTGGGGGAGCTGTTTTTT.

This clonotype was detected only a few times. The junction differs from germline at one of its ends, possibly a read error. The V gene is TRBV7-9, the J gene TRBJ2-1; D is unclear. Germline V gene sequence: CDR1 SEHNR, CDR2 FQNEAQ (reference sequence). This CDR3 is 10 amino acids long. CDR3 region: CASSSDYRVF. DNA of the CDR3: TGTGCCAGCAGCTCTGATTACCGTGTCTTC.